The next 23 T cell receptor beta chains were all read from a single sample in a study. TCRdb reprocessed the RT-PCR reads with MiXCR, giving one entry per CDR3 protein. This sample has about 700,000 distinct CDR3 sequences, with approximately 15% found just once. Sequencing was performed on memory CD4+ T cells from blood. The origin of the receptors is a female donor in good health, serving as a healthy control.

Ten or more counts support this clonotype. This chain connects TRBV7-2 to TRBJ2-2; no reliable D call. Trimming removed 0 bases at V and 3 bases at J, with 2 bases between. Germline CDR1 SGHTA, CDR2 FQGNSA. The CDR3 has 13 amino acids. The CDR3 protein is CASSLAYTGELFF. The CDR3, as DNA: TGTGCCAGCAGCTTAGCGTACACCGGGGAGCTGTTTTTT.

This chain links TRBV11-1 with TRBJ2-7; D is undetermined. Trimming removed 0 bases at V and 2 bases at J, with 17 bases between. The germline gives CDR1 SGHAT, CDR2 FQDESV (reference sequence). CDR3 size: 17 residues. CDR3 protein: CASSLAYSEIKPYEQYF. CDR3 bases: TGTGCCAGCAGCTTAGCATATTCGGAGATCAAGCCCTACGAGCAGTACTTC.

This clonotype was recorded many times. The J gene is TRBJ2-1, the V gene TRBV12-3 or TRBV12-4; 7 nucleotides agree with TRBD2. The CDR3 contains 15 residues. V dropped 8 bases and J dropped 3; count of bases not matched to a gene: 10. This chain's CDR3 is CASSLGEGNYNEQFF. The CDR3, as DNA: TGTGCCAGCTCCCTGGGGGAGGGGAACTACAATGAGCAGTTCTTC.

This clonotype was counted only a few times. This chain joins TRBV7-3 and TRBJ2-5, with D perhaps TRBD2 (6 bases). This CDR3 comprises 16 residues. CDR1 is SGHTA, CDR2 FQGTGA, per germline. Trimming shortened V by 5 bases and J by 0 bases, and 16 bases separated the two germline ends. The CDR3 protein is CASSPGVNPHQETQYF. The CDR3 nucleotides are TGTGCCAGCAGCCCGGGAGTCAACCCCCACCAAGAGACCCAGTACTTC. The whole variable domain, filled in from reference TRBV7-3 and TRBJ2-5, reads GAGVSQTPSNKVTEKGKYVELRCDPISGHTALYWYRQSLGQGPEFLIYFQGTGAADDSGLPNDRFFAVRPEGSVSTLKIQRTERGDSAVYLCASSPGVNPHQETQYFGPGTRLLVL.

This clonotype appeared many times. V usage is TRBV29-1 and J usage is TRBJ2-2, with D perhaps matching TRBD1 (6 bases). Looked up from germline, CDR1 is SQVTM and CDR2 is ANQGSEA. The CDR3 consists of 14 residues. Trimming shortened V by 5 bases and J by 0 bases, and 10 bases separated the two germline ends. The DNA for the CDR3 is TGCAGCGTTAGACAGGCAACGAACACCGGGGAGCTGTTTTTT. Amino acids: CSVRQATNTGELFF.

This clonotype was found many times. The chain uses TRBV6-5 and TRBJ2-1; possible D gene TRBD2, 5 bases. Per the germline V gene, CDR1 is MNHEY and CDR2 is SVGAGI. The length of the CDR3 is 15 residues. The V end lost 6 bases, the J end lost 0 bases, and 12 bases lay between the germline ends. The CDR3 reads CASSRGYSSYNEQFF. The CDR3 DNA follows: TGTGCCAGCAGCCGGGGATATAGCTCCTACAATGAGCAGTTCTTC.

In its sample, this clonotype was seen a few times. The V call is TRBV4-3, the J call TRBJ2-3; unclear D gene. V was trimmed by 0 bases and J by 4 bases, leaving 11 bases between them. This CDR3 is built from 15 residues. The germline V gene has CDR1 LGHNA and CDR2 YSLEER. CDR3 coding DNA: TGCGCCAGCAGCCAAGAGGGCGTTAAGGCAGATACGCAGTATTTT. The encoded protein is CASSQEGVKADTQYF.

The chain carries TRBV4-2 and TRBJ1-1; no clear D. The CDR3 has 15 residues. Trimming pared 2 bases from V and 1 base from J, leaving 11 bases between. Germline-derived CDR1 and CDR2 are LGHNA and YNFKEQ. As DNA, the CDR3 is TGTGCCAGCAGCCAACCCGGACGGGGGAACACTGAAGCTTTCTTT. Protein sequence: CASSQPGRGNTEAFF.

This clonotype was found many times. The chain uses TRBV4-2 and TRBJ2-2; TRBD1 might be the D (7 bases). Germline V gene data show CDR1 as LGHNA and CDR2 as YNFKEQ. Deletions cut 0 bases from V and 6 bases from J, with 14 bases between. This CDR3 comprises 16 residues. The CDR3 sequence is CASSQEGGGQAGELFF. The CDR3 DNA is TGTGCCAGCAGCCAAGAAGGAGGGGGCCAGGCCGGGGAGCTGTTTTTT.

The chain has TRBV25-1 and TRBJ2-5; D is ambiguous. Trimming shortened V by 5 bases and J by 1 base, and 11 bases separated the two germline ends. The CDR3 spans 14 residues. Germline CDR1 and CDR2: MGHDK and SYGVNS. The CDR3 is CASSRADLQETQYF. CDR3 nucleotides: TGTGCCAGCAGTCGCGCGGACCTCCAAGAGACCCAGTACTTC.

This clonotype came up many times. This sequence joins TRBV20-1 and TRBJ2-7, with D perhaps matching TRBD1 or TRBD2 (5 bases each). CDR3 length equals 15 residues. The germline V gene encodes CDR1 DFQATT and CDR2 SNEGSKA (reference sequence). Trimming took off 2 bases at V and 2 bases at J, with 16 bases between the two ends. For the CDR3, the DNA is TGCAGTGCTAGACCCGGGACGCAGGGCGCCTACGAGCAGTACTTC. Residues: CSARPGTQGAYEQYF.

The J gene is TRBJ2-2, the V gene TRBV6-5, with D tentatively TRBD2 (5 bases). Germline-derived CDR1 and CDR2 are MNHEY and SVGAGI. With 5 bases removed from V and 6 bases from J, the gap between germline ends came to 16 bases. This CDR3 region has 15 residues. Here the CDR3 reads CASSRSGFFAGELFF. Here the CDR3 DNA reads TGTGCCAGCAGTCGATCGGGGTTTTTCGCCGGGGAGCTGTTTTTT.

The chain joins TRBV7-2 to TRBJ1-2; D is perhaps TRBD1 (6 bases). The CDR3 loop spans 14 amino acids. The germline V gene has CDR1 SGHTA and CDR2 FQGNSA. Trimming pared 5 bases from V and 0 bases from J, leaving 10 bases between. CDR3 sequence: CASSPRQANYGYTF. The CDR3 coding sequence is TGTGCCAGCAGCCCAAGACAGGCTAACTATGGCTACACCTTC.

This clonotype was seen a few times. The rearrangement uses TRBV12-3 or TRBV12-4 and TRBJ1-5, with D hard to call. This CDR3 has 15 residues. Trimming took off 4 bases at V and 6 bases at J, with 16 bases between the two ends. In DNA, the CDR3 is TGTGCCAGCAGTTCGGACGGCTTGGTGAGTCAGCCCCAGCATTTT. This sequence encodes CASSSDGLVSQPQHF.

The chain couples TRBV3-1 to TRBJ2-7; the D gene is possibly TRBD2 (5 bases). The V end was cut by 7 bases, the J end by 6 bases, with 13 bases between. The CDR3 consists of 12 residues. Germline-derived CDR1 and CDR2 are LGHDT and YNNKEL (reference sequence). CDR3 sequence (DNA): TGTGCCAGCACGCTAGCCTCGGGCGAGCAGTACTTC. Translated, it gives CASTLASGEQYF.

This clonotype was seen only a few times. The chain recombines TRBV3-1 with TRBJ2-2; D remains ambiguous. This CDR3 has 12 residues. V dropped 4 bases and J dropped 9 bases, with 9 bases sitting between them. CDR1 and CDR2 from the germline V gene are LGHDT and YNNKEL (reference sequence). The CDR3 DNA follows: TGTGCCAGCAGCCCCGGGTTCAGGGAGCTGTTTTTT. Amino acids: CASSPGFRELFF.

The chain links TRBV5-6 to TRBJ2-1, with D perhaps TRBD2 (6 bases). The CDR3 extends over 14 amino acids. Trimming removed 0 bases at V and 9 bases at J, with 13 bases between. The germline gives CDR1 SGHDT, CDR2 YYEEEE. In nucleotides, the CDR3 is TGTGCCAGCAGCTTGGGGGGGGAGTATGGTGAGCAGTTCTTC. Protein: CASSLGGEYGEQFF.

This clonotype has just a few counts. The genes are TRBV6-5 and TRBJ2-7, with 8 positions matching TRBD2. The CDR3 is 14 residues long. The V and J ends lost 10 bases and 1 base, in that order; junction bases with no gene match: 9. CDR1 is MNHEY and CDR2 is SVGAGI in the germline V gene. As DNA, the CDR3 is TGTGCCACCTCCCGGGGGGGGCTTTCCTACGAGCAGTACTTC. Its protein is CATSRGGLSYEQYF.

The DNA of the CDR3 is TGTGCCAGCAGCGCAAGACAGGGTGTCAATCAGCCCCAGCATTTT. It encodes CASSARQGVNQPQHF. V and J are TRBV11-2 and TRBJ1-5; 7 bases align to TRBD1. From germline, CDR1 is SGHAT and CDR2 FQNNGV. V shed 5 bases, J shed 3 bases, and the junction held 7 bases outside the gene matches. This CDR3 comprises 15 residues. The variable domain in full, completed from reference TRBV11-2 and TRBJ1-5, reads EAGVAQSPRYKIIEKRQSVAFWCNPISGHATLYWYQQILGQGPKLLIQFQNNGVVDDSQLPKDRFSAERLKGVDSTLKIQPAKLEDSAVYLCASSARQGVNQPQHFGDGTRLSIL.

This rearrangement joins TRBV30 to TRBJ1-2; TRBD1 matches at 7 bases. The V gene end was trimmed by 7 bases and the J gene end by 4 bases; junction bases not matched to a gene: 12. This CDR3 is 14 amino acids long. The V gene's germline CDR1 is GTSNPN and CDR2 SVGIG (reference sequence). The CDR3 DNA reads TGTGCCTTTCAACCGCAGACAGGGCTCTATGGCTACACCTTC. The encoded protein is CAFQPQTGLYGYTF.

This clonotype was seen many times. An end of the junction does not agree with germline; a read error may underlie this. This chain connects TRBV5-1 to TRBJ2-7, with 7 bases that match TRBD2. Germline CDR1 is SGHRS and CDR2 is YFSETQ. This CDR3 region has 13 residues. In DNA, the CDR3 is TGCGCGAGCAGGGAGGGAACCCTCTACGAGCAGTACTTC. Protein product: CASREGTLYEQYF.

The chain carries TRBV5-1 and TRBJ2-2; 9 bases fit TRBD1. Trimming removed 5 bases from V and 4 bases from J; junction bases left unmatched: 3. There are 14 residues in the CDR3. CDR1 SGHRS and CDR2 YFSETQ come from the germline V gene. CDR3 amino acids: CASRRDRATGELFF. In DNA form, the CDR3 reads TGCGCCAGCAGAAGGGACAGGGCCACCGGGGAGCTGTTTTTT.

This clonotype has at least ten counts. The rearrangement links TRBV20-1 to TRBJ2-3; 9 bases match TRBD1. J lost 5 bases, V lost 8 bases, and 14 bases had no gene match. The length of the CDR3 is 15 residues. Germline V lookup: CDR1 DFQATT, CDR2 SNEGSKA (reference sequence). CDR3 amino acids: CSLGQAGQGRDTQYF. CDR3 sequence (DNA): TGCAGTTTGGGACAAGCGGGACAGGGACGAGATACGCAGTATTTT.